The 32 T cell receptor beta chains presented below share a single source sample, sequenced in a study of PD-1 blockade in classical Hodgkin lymphoma. Time point given: cycle 4 day 1 (C4D1), after less than seven weeks of nivolumab. In every patient, relapse followed autologous stem cell transplantation, while exposure to brentuximab vedotin differed. The table came from immunoSEQ multiplex PCR; TCRdb's copy has only in-frame clones and leaves some out. The table includes about 60,000 clones, roughly nine tenths detected once. The input for sequencing was peripheral blood mononuclear cells (PBMCs), taken before the fourth cycle of nivolumab. All receptors derive from a human donor with classical Hodgkin lymphoma.

The rearrangement links TRBV7-9 to TRBJ1-6; 7 nucleotides agree with TRBD1. This CDR3 has 15 amino acids. Germline CDR1 is SEHNR and CDR2 is FQNEAQ (reference sequence). With 1 base clipped from V and 9 bases from J, the junction kept 6 bases outside the gene matches. The CDR3 reads CASSLVRGALSPLHF. The DNA for the CDR3 is TGTGCCAGCAGCTTAGTCAGGGGGGCTCTTTCACCCCTCCACTTT.

With respect to this clone: One junction end disagrees with the germline gene, perhaps due to a read error. The rearrangement links TRBV7-7 to TRBJ2-5; D could derive from TRBD1 or TRBD2 (5 bases each). The CDR3 consists of 15 residues. Germline CDR1 SSHAT, CDR2 FNYEAQ (reference sequence). CDR3 in amino acids: CASSPRGRNQETQYF. The CDR3 coding sequence is TGTGCTAGCAGCCCCCGGGGCAGGAACCAAGAGACCCAGTACTTC.

V and J are TRBV19 and TRBJ2-1; 8 bases are a match to TRBD1. J was trimmed by 4 bases and V by 6 bases; bases with no gene match: 11. Germline lookup yields CDR1 LNHDA and CDR2 SQIVND (reference sequence). This CDR3 contains 16 residues. The CDR3 region is CASRNTPGQVYNEQFF. The DNA of the CDR3 is TGTGCCAGTAGAAATACGCCGGGACAGGTTTACAATGAGCAGTTCTTC. Combining the CDR3 with reference TRBV19 and TRBJ2-1 gives the whole variable domain DGGITQSPKYLFRKEGQNVTLSCEQNLNHDAMYWYRQDPGQGLRLIYYSQIVNDFQKGDIAEGYSVSREKKESFPLTVTSAQKNPTAFYLCASRNTPGQVYNEQFFGPGTRLTVL.

CDR3 bases: TGTGCCACCAGCAGAGATGGGGGGGGATGGCAGCCCCAGCATTTT. Translation: CATSRDGGGWQPQHF. The V and J genes are TRBV15 and TRBJ1-5, with a weak D call TRBD1 (5 bases). The ends were cut back, 0 bases at V and 7 bases at J, with 13 bases in the middle. Per germline, CDR1 LNHNV and CDR2 YYDKDF (reference sequence). CDR3 length: 15 amino acids. The variable domain in full, completed from reference TRBV15 and TRBJ1-5, reads DAMVIQNPRYQVTQFGKPVTLSCSQTLNHNVMYWYQQKSSQAPKLLFHYYDKDFNNEADTPDNFQSRRPNTSFCFLDIRSPGLGDTAMYLCATSRDGGGWQPQHFGDGTRLSIL.

This chain links TRBV7-9 with TRBJ2-3, with unresolved D. Trimming took 3 bases from V and 2 from J, leaving 0 bases between them. There are 11 residues in the CDR3. The germline V gene has CDR1 SEHNR and CDR2 FQNEAQ (reference sequence). The CDR3 reads CASSFTDTQYF. The CDR3, as DNA: TGTGCCAGCAGCTTCACAGATACGCAGTATTTT.

V usage is TRBV9 and J usage is TRBJ2-1; 9 bases line up with TRBD1. Germline V gene sequence: CDR1 SGDLS, CDR2 YYNGEE. The CDR3 extends over 16 amino acids. V lost 4 bases, J lost 6 bases, and 11 bases stayed unmatched. CDR3 coding DNA: TGTGCCAGCAGCCATCCGGGACAGGGCTTCCGCAATGAGCAGTTCTTC. This sequence encodes CASSHPGQGFRNEQFF.

The genes are TRBV15 and TRBJ1-6; D gene unclear. CDR1 is LNHNV and CDR2 is YYDKDF in the germline V gene (reference sequence). The length of the CDR3 is 12 residues. Deletions cut 9 bases from V and 5 bases from J, with 8 bases between. The DNA of the CDR3 is TGTGCCACAAGACACCATAATTCACCCCTCCACTTT. Translation: CATRHHNSPLHF.

The gene calls are TRBV29-1 and TRBJ1-4, with TRBD1 identical over 9 bases. CDR3 size: 15 residues. V trimming: 6 bases; J trimming: 7 bases; junction bases outside the gene matches: 12. Germline loops: CDR1 SQVTM, CDR2 ANQGSEA. The CDR3 DNA reads TGCAGCGTCAAATGGCGGGACAGGGTCGGTGAAAAACTGTTTTTT. Amino acids: CSVKWRDRVGEKLFF.

The rearrangement joins TRBV11-2 to TRBJ2-1, with D perhaps assigned TRBD1 or TRBD2 (7 bases each). Trimming took 5 bases from V and 11 from J, leaving 16 bases between them. CDR3 length: 13 residues. Germline CDR1 reads SGHAT; CDR2 reads FQNNGV. CDR3 protein: CASSAGGGAKQFF. The CDR3 nucleotides read TGTGCCAGCAGCGCAGGGGGGGGCGCTAAGCAGTTCTTC.

The chain carries TRBV7-9 and TRBJ2-2, with 7 bases matching TRBD1. The V segment lost 6 bases and the J segment 3 bases; nucleotides outside the gene matches: 7. The CDR3 runs to 15 residues. CDR1 is SEHNR and CDR2 is FQNEAQ in the germline V gene (reference sequence). CDR3 DNA sequence: TGTGCCAGCAGGGACGACAGGGTATACACCGGGGAGCTGTTTTTT. Amino acids: CASRDDRVYTGELFF. The full variable domain, with the rest looked up from reference TRBV7-9 and TRBJ2-2, is DTGVSQNPRHKITKRGQNVTFRCDPISEHNRLYWYRQTLGQGPEFLTYFQNEAQLEKSRLLSDRFSAERPKGSFSTLEIQRTEQGDSAMYLCASRDDRVYTGELFFGEGSRLTVL.

The rearrangement links TRBV13 to TRBJ2-7; 10 bases are a match to TRBD2. This CDR3 has 15 residues. Germline-derived CDR1 and CDR2 are PRHDT and FYEKMQ (reference sequence). V trimming: 5 bases; J trimming: 3 bases; junction bases outside the gene matches: 7. DNA for the CDR3: TGTGCCAGCAGCCCGCATAGCGGGGGGAGCTACGAGCAGTACTTC. The encoded protein is CASSPHSGGSYEQYF. The full variable domain, completed using reference TRBV13 and TRBJ2-7, is AAGVIQSPRHLIKEKRETATLKCYPIPRHDTVYWYQQGPGQDPQFLISFYEKMQSDKGSIPDRFSAQQFSDYHSELNMSSLELGDSALYFCASSPHSGGSYEQYFGPGTRLTVT.

This clone is a singleton in its sample. The rearrangement joins TRBV4-2 to TRBJ1-1; D uncertain. V was trimmed by 7 bases and J by 3 bases, leaving 15 bases between them. Per germline, CDR1 LGHNA and CDR2 YNFKEQ. The CDR3 spans 14 residues. This chain's CDR3 is CASTHRELYTEAFF. As DNA, the CDR3 is TGTGCCAGCACCCACCGGGAGTTGTACACTGAAGCTTTCTTT.

This sequence joins TRBV5-1 and TRBJ2-7; no clear D. Germline CDR1 reads SGHRS; CDR2 reads YFSETQ. CDR3 length: 11 residues. V was cut by 5 bases and J by 3 bases, with 6 bases left in between. CDR3 nucleotides: TGCGCCAGCAGGCAGGACTACGAGCAGTACTTC. This sequence encodes CASRQDYEQYF.

This clone was seen once. This chain uses TRBV27 with TRBJ2-7; D could derive from TRBD1 or TRBD2 (5 bases each). Between the trimmed V and J ends, which lost 6 bases and 7 bases, there was a span of 16 bases. CDR1 is MNHEY and CDR2 is SMNVEV in the germline V gene (reference sequence). This CDR3 has 13 residues. CDR3 nucleotides: TGTGCCAGCAGCCACGGGATTTGGGGGGAGCAGTACTTC. As protein: CASSHGIWGEQYF.

The chain links TRBV30 to TRBJ2-3; D is undetermined. The CDR3 runs 13 residues. CDR1 GTSNPN and CDR2 SVGIG come from the germline V gene (reference sequence). Trimming pared 0 bases from V and 8 bases from J, leaving 12 bases between. The CDR3: CAWSVEEKVTQYF. The CDR3 DNA sequence: TGTGCCTGGAGTGTAGAGGAGAAGGTTACGCAGTATTTT. Filled out from reference TRBV30 and TRBJ2-3, the complete variable domain reads SQTIHQWPATLVQPVGSPLSLECTVEGTSNPNLYWYRQAAGRGLQLLFYSVGIGQISSEVPQNLSASRPQDRQFILSSKKLLLSDSGFYLCAWSVEEKVTQYFGPGTRLTVL.

This chain uses TRBV9 with TRBJ2-7; D possibly corresponds to TRBD2 (5 bases). The CDR3 extends over 13 amino acids. Trimming shortened V by 4 bases and J by 7 bases, and 15 bases separated the two germline ends. Germline values: CDR1 SGDLS, CDR2 YYNGEE. The CDR3 protein is CASSPPAGWEQYF. The CDR3 DNA reads TGTGCCAGCAGCCCCCCCGCGGGTTGGGAGCAGTACTTC.

This chain connects TRBV27 to TRBJ2-2, with 8 nucleotides matching TRBD1. Germline V gives CDR1 MNHEY, CDR2 SMNVEV (reference sequence). V dropped 5 bases and J dropped 1; count of bases not matched to a gene: 9. CDR3 length: 17 residues. The CDR3 reads CASSSFAGQENTGELFF. CDR3 DNA sequence: TGTGCCAGCAGTAGTTTCGCGGGACAGGAGAACACCGGGGAGCTGTTTTTT.

V and J are TRBV5-1 and TRBJ1-1; D ambiguous. Between the trimmed V and J ends, which lost 6 bases and 4 bases, there was a span of 7 bases. CDR3 length: 11 residues. Germline CDR1 reads SGHRS; CDR2 reads YFSETQ. The CDR3 DNA sequence: TGCGCCAGCACCGGCCCCACTGAAGCTTTCTTT. Encoded protein: CASTGPTEAFF.

The J gene is TRBJ2-1, the V gene TRBV29-1; possibly TRBD1 for D (6 bases). The CDR3 contains 13 residues. Germline assignment: CDR1 SQVTM and CDR2 ANQGSEA. V was clipped by 6 bases and J by 6 bases, with 15 bases between them. CDR3 loop: CSVHAGTRNEQFF. The DNA for the CDR3 is TGCAGCGTCCACGCTGGGACACGCAATGAGCAGTTCTTC.

The V call is TRBV9, the J call TRBJ2-3; 8 bases fit TRBD2. Trimming took 6 bases from V and 4 from J; bases not matched to a gene: 7. Germline CDR1 and CDR2: SGDLS and YYNGEE. This CDR3 is built from 14 residues. This chain's CDR3 is CASNVGTRADTQYF. CDR3 DNA: TGTGCCAGCAATGTTGGGACTAGGGCAGATACGCAGTATTTT. Filled out from reference TRBV9 and TRBJ2-3, the complete variable domain reads DSGVTQTPKHLITATGQRVTLRCSPRSGDLSVYWYQQSLDQGLQFLIQYYNGEERAKGNILERFSAQQFPDLHSELNLSSLELGDSALYFCASNVGTRADTQYFGPGTRLTVL.

In the case of this clone: Relative to the germline gene, one junction end is altered; a read error may explain this. The chain joins TRBV7-9 to TRBJ1-2, with a tentative D call TRBD1 (5 bases). CDR1 is SEHNR, CDR2 FQNEAQ, per germline (reference sequence). CDR3 size: 12 residues. CDR3 amino acids: CASSARPDRTSF. CDR3 DNA: TGTGCCAGCAGCGCGAGACCAGACAGAACATCCTTC.

This chain joins TRBV5-5 and TRBJ1-1; D uncertain. V was pared by 1 base and J by 1 base, with 11 bases between. The CDR3 covers 15 residues. Germline V gene data show CDR1 as SGHKS and CDR2 as YYEKEE (reference sequence). Here the CDR3 DNA reads TGTGCCAGCAGCTTGTCAGGTTGGGAGAACACTGAAGCTTTCTTT. It is translated as CASSLSGWENTEAFF.

This sequence joins TRBV6-5 and TRBJ2-7; 7 bases are a match to TRBD2. The J segment lost 3 bases and the V segment lost 6 bases, leaving 8 bases of the junction unmatched. CDR1 is MNHEY, CDR2 SVGAGI, per germline. There are 14 residues in the CDR3. The CDR3 is CASSPTAGNYEQYF. Here the CDR3 DNA reads TGTGCCAGCAGCCCAACAGCGGGGAACTACGAGCAGTACTTC.

This sequence joins TRBV6-5 and TRBJ2-2; no firm D call. The CDR3 has 13 residues. Trimming removed 4 bases from V and 6 bases from J, with 9 bases in between. Germline assignment: CDR1 MNHEY and CDR2 SVGAGI. CDR3 amino acids: CASSFDISGELFF. DNA of the CDR3: TGTGCCAGCAGTTTTGACATCTCCGGGGAGCTGTTTTTT.

The V gene is TRBV5-6, the J gene TRBJ2-7; TRBD1 matches at 9 bases. CDR3 length: 15 amino acids. Germline V CDR1 and CDR2: SGHDT, YYEEEE. Trimming removed 0 bases from V and 6 bases from J; junction bases left unmatched: 7. The CDR3, as DNA: TGTGCCAGCAGCTTGGGGTGGACAGGGGAGGGCGAGCAGTACTTC. Amino acid sequence: CASSLGWTGEGEQYF. The full variable domain, its missing parts supplied by reference TRBV5-6 and TRBJ2-7, is DAGVTQSPTHLIKTRGQQVTLRCSPKSGHDTVSWYQQALGQGPQFIFQYYEEEERQRGNFPDRFSGHQFPNYSSELNVNALLLGDSALYLCASSLGWTGEGEQYFGPGTRLTVT.

This chain joins TRBV28 and TRBJ1-1; the match to TRBD1 covers 8 bases. This CDR3 has 16 residues. V shed 2 bases, J shed 6 bases, and the junction held 11 bases outside the gene matches. Looked up from germline, CDR1 is MDHEN and CDR2 is SYDVKM. This CDR3 is CASSLIPAGGLAEAFF. CDR3 nucleotides: TGTGCCAGCAGTTTAATTCCTGCAGGGGGCCTAGCTGAAGCTTTCTTT.

This chain uses TRBV25-1 with TRBJ2-5; TRBD2 agrees at 7 bases. The CDR3 runs 17 residues. Germline V CDR1 and CDR2: MGHDK, SYGVNS. V shed 1 base, J shed 3 bases, and the junction held 11 bases outside the gene matches. CDR3 in DNA: TGTGCCAGCAGTGAATGGGGGAAGCGGGGACCGGAAGAGACCCAGTACTTC. Protein: CASSEWGKRGPEETQYF. Filled out from reference TRBV25-1 and TRBJ2-5, the complete variable domain reads EADIYQTPRYLVIGTGKKITLECSQTMGHDKMYWYQQDPGMELHLIHYSYGVNSTEKGDLSSESTVSRIRTEHFPLTLESARPSHTSQYLCASSEWGKRGPEETQYFGPGTRLLVL.

J is TRBJ2-7 and V is TRBV5-5; D is uncertain. The CDR3 covers 13 residues. Germline V CDR1 and CDR2: SGHKS, YYEKEE (reference sequence). The V end lost 0 bases, the J end lost 5 bases, and 9 bases lay between the germline ends. CDR3 sequence reads: CASSLVTVNEQYF. CDR3 bases: TGTGCCAGCAGCTTGGTTACTGTAAACGAGCAGTACTTC.

J is TRBJ1-1 and V is TRBV29-1, with no clear D. The CDR3 has 11 amino acids. Germline V lookup: CDR1 SQVTM, CDR2 ANQGSEA. V lost 7 bases to trimming and J lost 4 bases, with 10 bases between them. The CDR3 spells CSAGWGTEAFF. For the CDR3, the DNA is TGCAGCGCGGGCTGGGGCACTGAAGCTTTCTTT.

Only one count was recorded for this clone. The V call is TRBV7-3, the J call TRBJ2-1; 10 bases are shared with TRBD2. There are 15 residues in the CDR3. V trimming: 1 base; J trimming: 4 bases; junction bases outside the gene matches: 1. Germline V gene data show CDR1 as SGHTA and CDR2 as FQGTGA. As DNA, the CDR3 is TGTGCCAGCAGCTTAAGTAGCGGGGGGTACAATGAGCAGTTCTTC. This encodes CASSLSSGGYNEQFF.

The chain recombines TRBV18 with TRBJ2-1, with 11 bases lining up with TRBD1. Germline assignment: CDR1 KGHSH and CDR2 LQKENI. The V segment lost 5 bases and the J segment 7 bases; nucleotides outside the gene matches: 7. The CDR3 spans 15 residues. The CDR3 DNA reads as TGTGCCAGCTCATCAGCTGGGACAGGGGGAAATGAGCAGTTCTTC. It is translated as CASSSAGTGGNEQFF. The variable domain in full, with the rest retrieved from reference TRBV18 and TRBJ2-1, is NAGVMQNPRHLVRRRGQEARLRCSPMKGHSHVYWYRQLPEEGLKFMVYLQKENIIDESGMPKERFSAEFPKEGPSILRIQQVVRGDSAAYFCASSSAGTGGNEQFFGPGTRLTVL.

The chain carries TRBV11-2 and TRBJ2-1; TRBD1 is a possible D gene (5 bases). This CDR3 has 14 residues. CDR1 and CDR2 (germline): SGHAT, FQNNGV. V gave up 3 bases and J gave up 3 bases, with 9 bases separating them. CDR3 nucleotide sequence: TGTGCCAGCAGCTTTCCCAGGGACTACAATGAGCAGTTCTTC. Its protein product is CASSFPRDYNEQFF.